This TCR beta chain was recorded in a study of technical replicates of blood from a handful of donors. The method was immunoSEQ multiplex PCR; TCRdb's version includes in-frame clones alone and lacks a portion of them. This sample carries about 99,000 clones, 95% of them seen once, and the ten largest clones take around 0.21%. The CDR3 extends over 17 amino acids. The junction had 4 bases not matched to a gene; V was cut back by 2 bases and J by 0 bases. Germline CDR1 is WNHNN and CDR2 is SYGVQD (reference sequence). Sequenced material: T cells isolated from PBMCs. V and J are TRBV10-1 and TRBJ2-1; 10 bases line up with TRBD2. The TCR sequence derives from a human donor in good health. This CDR3 is CASSEALAGSSYNEQFF. The DNA of the CDR3 is TGCGCCAGCAGTGAGGCACTAGCGGGGAGCTCCTACAATGAGCAGTTCTTC.